This T cell receptor (beta chain) appears in the sequencing data of a study of T cell responses to AZD1222 COVID-19 vaccine. In germline, CDR1 is SGHDT, CDR2 YYEEEE. V was pared by 7 bases and J by 2 bases, with 2 bases of the junction left unmatched. CDR3 length equals 12 residues. Repertoires were generated with immunoSEQ multiplex PCR, while TCRdb's copy carries only in-frame clones and drops some. The table shows around 100,000 clones, with around 87% occurring only once. The clonotype was recovered from an adult in good health. The input for sequencing was peripheral blood, taken on day 0 of AZD1222 vaccination. The rearrangement links TRBV5-6 to TRBJ2-5; 7 nucleotides agree with TRBD2. The CDR3 DNA reads TGTGCCAGCGGGAGGGGACAAGAGACCCAGTACTTC. Translating it yields CASGRGQETQYF.